What follows are 11 T cell receptor beta chains derived from one specimen sequenced in a study of sequential checkpoint blockade in melanoma. The table came from immunoSEQ multiplex PCR; TCRdb's copy has only in-frame clones and leaves some out. The profile shows about 1,400 clones, over 25% of them singletons. Described treatment: randomized to nivolumab then ipilimumab (arm A) or the reverse (arm B). The sequenced sample was tumor tissue (inferred from file names), obtained from a patient given nivolumab and ipilimumab in sequence. These receptors were obtained from a human donor with melanoma.

This clone is termed medium-sized. The chain has TRBV4-1 and TRBJ2-3; D gene uncertain. The CDR3 consists of 15 residues. The V gene's germline CDR1 is MGHRA and CDR2 YSYEKL. V was pared by 0 bases and J by 2 bases, with 9 bases between. CDR3 residues: CASSQDRTFTDTQYF. The CDR3 DNA follows: TGCGCCAGCAGCCAAGATAGAACCTTCACAGATACGCAGTATTTT.

V and J are TRBV30 and TRBJ2-3; D is unresolved. Germline V gene data show CDR1 as GTSNPN and CDR2 as SVGIG (reference sequence). Deletions cut 4 bases from V and 9 bases from J, with 11 bases between. The length of the CDR3 is 11 residues. CDR3 sequence reads: CAWTDGYTQYF. The CDR3 nucleotides read TGTGCCTGGACGGACGGGTACACGCAGTATTTT.

V usage is TRBV25-1 and J usage is TRBJ2-5, with D possibly TRBD1 on 6 matching bases. This CDR3 is built from 13 residues. CDR1 is MGHDK, CDR2 SYGVNS, per germline. V shed 5 bases and J shed 5 bases, with 12 bases lying between them. The CDR3 region is CASSPGVWETQYF. The CDR3 bases are TGTGCCAGCAGTCCAGGGGTCTGGGAGACCCAGTACTTC.

In its sample, this clone is large. The chain couples TRBV10-3 to TRBJ2-1, with D uncertain. V lost 0 bases and J lost 5, with 2 bases in between. The CDR3 is 12 amino acids. Per germline, CDR1 ENHRY and CDR2 SYGVKD. Here the CDR3 reads CAISESDNEQFF. The CDR3 DNA reads as TGTGCCATCAGTGAGTCTGACAATGAGCAGTTCTTC.

The rearrangement uses TRBV18 and TRBJ2-1; possibly TRBD1 for D (5 bases). The CDR3 is 17 residues long. The germline gives CDR1 KGHSH, CDR2 LQKENI. V lost 0 bases and J lost 5, with 17 bases in between. The CDR3 spells CASSPPRDRHPNNEQFF. In nucleotides, the CDR3 is TGTGCCAGCTCACCACCGAGAGACAGACATCCCAACAATGAGCAGTTCTTC. Variable domain in full (rest from reference TRBV18 and TRBJ2-1): NAGVMQNPRHLVRRRGQEARLRCSPMKGHSHVYWYRQLPEEGLKFMVYLQKENIIDESGMPKERFSAEFPKEGPSILRIQQVVRGDSAAYFCASSPPRDRHPNNEQFFGPGTRLTVL.

The chain has TRBV18 and TRBJ2-1; 9 bases fit TRBD2. The CDR3 is 16 amino acids. Per the germline V gene, CDR1 is KGHSH and CDR2 is LQKENI. V lost 1 base to trimming and J lost 5 bases; unmatched junction nucleotides: 6. The DNA for the CDR3 is TGTGCCAGCTCACCACTCGGAGGCGGGAGGGACAATGAGCAGTTCTTC. Translation: CASSPLGGGRDNEQFF. The variable domain in full, with the rest retrieved from reference TRBV18 and TRBJ2-1, is NAGVMQNPRHLVRRRGQEARLRCSPMKGHSHVYWYRQLPEEGLKFMVYLQKENIIDESGMPKERFSAEFPKEGPSILRIQQVVRGDSAAYFCASSPLGGGRDNEQFFGPGTRLTVL.

The chain is built from TRBV7-1 and TRBJ2-7, with a possible D match to TRBD2 (6 bases). TRBV7-1 is designated an ORF whose function remains uncertain. This CDR3 is 13 amino acids long. The V end was cut by 4 bases, the J end by 5 bases, with 12 bases between. This chain's CDR3 is CASSLGGNNEQYF. The CDR3 DNA reads as TGTGCCAGCAGCTTAGGCGGGAACAACGAGCAGTACTTC.

In its sample, this clone ranks as large. The chain links TRBV14 to TRBJ2-3, with 12 nucleotides matching TRBD2. This CDR3 has 17 residues. Per germline, CDR1 SGHDN and CDR2 FVKESK. V was clipped by 1 base and J by 6 bases; unmatched bases: 8. The CDR3 DNA sequence: TGTGCCAGCAGCCAAGGTCGGCTAGCGGGAGGGCGGGATACGCAGTATTTT. It encodes CASSQGRLAGGRDTQYF.

The J gene is TRBJ1-2, the V gene TRBV9, with TRBD1 matching 7 bases. In germline, CDR1 is SGDLS, CDR2 YYNGEE. After removal of 3 bases from V and 4 bases from J, the junction contained 6 bases not matched to a gene. CDR3 size: 14 residues. This chain's CDR3 is CASSGAGQSYGYTF. The CDR3 nucleotides are TGTGCCAGCAGCGGGGCGGGACAGTCCTATGGCTACACCTTC.

V and J are TRBV15 and TRBJ1-6; D unresolved. This CDR3 spans 14 amino acids. CDR1 LNHNV and CDR2 YYDKDF come from the germline V gene (reference sequence). Trimming pared 2 bases from V and 5 bases from J, leaving 7 bases between. The CDR3 DNA reads as TGTGCCACCAGCAGATCTGCTGATAATTCACCCCTCCACTTT. Protein product: CATSRSADNSPLHF.

In this sample, this clone turned up once. This chain joins TRBV28 and TRBJ2-3; the D gene could be TRBD1 or TRBD2 (5 bases each). CDR3 length equals 17 residues. V shed 3 bases and J shed 0 bases, with 16 bases lying between them. Germline CDR1 is MDHEN and CDR2 is SYDVKM. The CDR3 DNA reads TGTGCCAGCAGTTTGACGGGACGGGCTCCTAGCACAGATACGCAGTATTTT. Translating gives CASSLTGRAPSTDTQYF.